The 14 T cell receptor beta chains in this list originate from one sample, sequenced in a study of cytotoxic CD8 clonotypes in ibrutinib-treated CLL. Profiling relied on immunoSEQ multiplex PCR, and the TCRdb table lists in-frame clones only, not all of them. Counted here are 50,000 to 60,000 clones, less than 90% occurring once; the ten biggest clones make up around 21%. The sequencing used PBMCs, collected after 24 months of ibrutinib treatment. These receptors were collected from a human donor with chronic lymphocytic leukemia.

The V gene is TRBV10-2, the J gene TRBJ2-4; 7 bases are shared with TRBD2. The junction had 9 bases not matched to a gene; V was cut back by 4 bases and J by 0 bases. CDR1 is WSHSY, CDR2 SAAADI, per germline. This CDR3 contains 17 residues. CDR3 coding DNA: TGCGCCAGCAGTGTTAGTAGCGGGCCGGTAGCCAAAAACATTCAGTACTTC. Its protein product is CASSVSSGPVAKNIQYF.

The J gene is TRBJ2-7, the V gene TRBV4-2; 7 bases map to TRBD2. Germline V CDR1 and CDR2: LGHNA, YNFKEQ. Trimming cost V 1 base and J 3 bases; bases outside gene matches: 6. This CDR3 comprises 15 residues. The chain's CDR3 is CASSQGEGEDYEQYF. CDR3 DNA sequence: TGTGCCAGCAGCCAAGGGGAGGGAGAAGACTACGAGCAGTACTTC.

This chain links TRBV30 with TRBJ2-3, with D hard to call. CDR3 length: 12 amino acids. Looked up from germline, CDR1 is GTSNPN and CDR2 is SVGIG (reference sequence). V was clipped by 1 base and J by 0 bases, with 2 bases between them. The DNA of the CDR3 is TGTGCCTGGAGTGAGAGCACAGATACGCAGTATTTT. As protein: CAWSESTDTQYF.

This chain joins TRBV18 and TRBJ2-2; tentatively, D is TRBD1 or TRBD2 (5 bases each). V shed 3 bases and J shed 2 bases, with 10 bases lying between them. Germline loops: CDR1 KGHSH, CDR2 LQKENI. The CDR3 has 15 amino acids. This CDR3 reads CASSPSRDNTGELFF. CDR3 bases: TGTGCCAGCTCACCCTCCCGGGACAACACCGGGGAGCTGTTTTTT.

In nucleotides, the CDR3 is TGCGCCAGCAGCTTGGAAAACGCGGGGGAGCTGTTTTTT. As protein: CASSLENAGELFF. The chain recombines TRBV4-1 with TRBJ2-2, with D unclear. CDR1 is MGHRA, CDR2 YSYEKL, per germline. The V end was cut by 5 bases, the J end by 8 bases, with 12 bases between. The CDR3 spans 13 residues.

The gene calls are TRBV11-2 and TRBJ2-7, with 9 bases that match TRBD2. The CDR3 is made up of 16 amino acids. Per germline, CDR1 SGHAT and CDR2 FQNNGV. V lost 2 bases and J lost 2; bases outside the gene matches: 7. The CDR3 DNA sequence: TGTGCCAGCAGCTTATTTAGCGGGAGCCAAACCTACGAGCAGTACTTC. Residues: CASSLFSGSQTYEQYF.

The chain has TRBV6-6 and TRBJ1-2, with 7 positions matching TRBD1. The CDR3 is 14 residues long. Germline V CDR1 and CDR2: MNHNY, SVGAGI (reference sequence). Trimming cost V 5 bases and J 1 base; bases outside gene matches: 4. CDR3 protein: CASSIQGNNYGYTF. The CDR3 nucleotides read TGTGCCAGCAGTATACAGGGGAATAACTATGGCTACACCTTC.

This chain connects TRBV30 to TRBJ1-2; the match to TRBD1 covers 7 bases. V lost 3 bases to trimming and J lost 9 bases; unmatched junction nucleotides: 10. The CDR3 spans 13 residues. Per the germline V gene, CDR1 is GTSNPN and CDR2 is SVGIG (reference sequence). Here the CDR3 reads CAWRGDSSISYTF. The CDR3 DNA reads as TGTGCCTGGAGGGGGGACAGCTCTATTAGCTACACCTTC.

The CDR3 sequence: CASSLAGSQETQYF. The CDR3 bases are TGCGCCAGCAGCTTGGCCGGGAGTCAGGAGACCCAGTACTTC. The rearrangement links TRBV5-1 to TRBJ2-5; TRBD2 might be the D (6 bases). V dropped 0 bases and J dropped 5 bases, with 11 bases sitting between them. The CDR3 totals 14 residues. Germline loops: CDR1 SGHRS, CDR2 YFSETQ.

The V gene is TRBV2, the J gene TRBJ1-5, with D possibly being TRBD1 (6 bases). Trimming pared 9 bases from V and 3 bases from J, leaving 12 bases between. Germline values: CDR1 SNHLY, CDR2 FYNNEI. The CDR3 loop spans 13 amino acids. The chain's CDR3 is CASRGEPNQPQHF. CDR3 DNA: TGTGCCAGTAGGGGGGAACCCAATCAGCCCCAGCATTTT. Full variable domain (missing parts from reference TRBV2 and TRBJ1-5): EPEVTQTPSHQVTQMGQEVILRCVPISNHLYFYWYRQILGQKVEFLVSFYNNEISEKSEIFDDQFSVERPDGSNFTLKIRSTKLEDSAMYFCASRGEPNQPQHFGDGTRLSIL.

The V call is TRBV30, the J call TRBJ2-1, with D possibly matching TRBD2 (5 bases). Germline loops: CDR1 GTSNPN, CDR2 SVGIG (reference sequence). V gave up 2 bases and J gave up 5 bases, with 13 bases separating them. The CDR3 sequence is 14 residues long. The CDR3 DNA reads as TGTGCCTGGAGTTTATTTACGGGAAACAATGAGCAGTTCTTC. It yields the protein CAWSLFTGNNEQFF.

The J gene is TRBJ2-7, the V gene TRBV7-2; weak D call: TRBD1 (5 bases). This CDR3 region has 14 residues. Between the trimmed V and J ends, which lost 3 bases and 1 base, there was a span of 10 bases. Germline lookup yields CDR1 SGHTA and CDR2 FQGNSA. The CDR3 DNA follows: TGTGCCAGCAGCTTTGGTGACAGTTCCTACGAGCAGTACTTC. Protein product: CASSFGDSSYEQYF.

The chain joins TRBV5-6 to TRBJ2-7; perhaps TRBD1 as D (6 bases). Trimming shortened V by 5 bases and J by 7 bases, and 10 bases separated the two germline ends. Germline V gene data show CDR1 as SGHDT and CDR2 as YYEEEE. The CDR3 extends over 11 amino acids. DNA of the CDR3: TGTGCCAGCAGAAATAGGGGGGAGCAGTACTTC. This encodes CASRNRGEQYF.

The gene calls are TRBV11-2 and TRBJ2-5; 11 bases map to TRBD2. The CDR3 consists of 15 residues. The germline V gene encodes CDR1 SGHAT and CDR2 FQNNGV. Trimming removed 5 bases from V and 5 bases from J; junction bases left unmatched: 7. This CDR3 reads CASSPSSGRSETQYF. The CDR3 DNA is TGTGCCAGCAGCCCCTCTAGCGGGAGGTCGGAGACCCAGTACTTC.